The sequence of this TCR beta chain was determined in a study of cytomegalovirus exposure and HLA in healthy donors listed by TCRdb under 2017. About the full investigation: In an earlier analysis of roughly 500 of the donors, 250 to 350 Gb of sequence data and 100 million or so unique TCR beta sequences from about 190 million T cells were reported. An early release covering over 500 HLA-typed donors comprised about 300 gigabases of sequencing data and tens of millions of unique TCR sequences. The genetic ancestry cluster associated with self-reported Caucasian donors included 80% to 90% of the roughly 410 genotyped donors. The study aimed to test whether cataloging public T cell receptors could reveal signatures of past pathogen exposure. The study profiled the T cell repertoires of hundreds of subjects by immunosequencing and related them to cytomegalovirus serostatus. In addition to the first cohort of approximately 670 subjects, a separate validation cohort of approximately 110 different subjects was used. The study combined high-throughput TCR immunosequencing, statistical association of individual TCRs with disease status, and machine learning to predict cytomegalovirus infection status. In a later analysis, previously published TCR beta repertoires from 666 donors were re-analyzed and high-resolution HLA genotyping was added so that TCR occurrence patterns could be studied. Rather than using new phenotypic data, the later analysis identified candidate immune exposures from TCR beta sequences and from how often those sequences occurred across donors. An earlier analysis of roughly 580 of the donors used high-throughput TCR beta sequencing to judge whether each TCR beta V gene segment behaved as functional or pseudogenic. Alongside the repertoire data, information on donor age, sex, ethnicity and CMV serostatus was compiled. A later genetic analysis used genome-wide SNP genotypes for about three fifths of the 666 donors, treating that subset as a discovery cohort. Every discovery cohort repertoire had been produced on one sequencing platform. HLA typing included class I and class II loci at four-digit resolution. The number of typed donors differed by locus: roughly 629-640 for A, B, C, DRB1 and DQB1; approximately 530 for DQA1; approximately 600 for DPA1; and roughly 490 for DPB1. Because of strong linkage in the cohort, a few DR-DQ haplotypes were treated as single units for association and clustering. Across about 370 genotyped donors of the cohort, an average of approximately 200,000 unique TCR beta nucleotide sequences per donor were sequenced, and approximately 17% of those sequences were non-productive. The study at large found these results: A further reported finding was that TCR beta sequences accurately predicted the HLA-A and HLA-B alleles for most subjects in the first cohort. HLA typing was unavailable for some donors at each locus, so association tests used only the typed subset. Roughly uniform sequencing depth across donors was assumed in presence/absence analyses, although this assumption may not hold. In a later analysis, 16,951 TCR beta sequences were associated with specific HLA alleles at a false discovery rate of 0.05. In a later analysis, most CMV-associated TCR beta chains were found to appear HLA-restricted, with HLA associations seemingly driven largely by CMV exposure. CMV serostatus was the only immune exposure information available for the cohort. A later genetic analysis reported fewer N-insertions in productive TCRs among donors in an Asian-associated ancestry cluster than the roughly 690-donor mean. Because counts were too low, 15 or so rarely observed V segments, including chromosome 9 orphons, were excluded from the earlier analysis of fewer than 650 of the donors. A later genetic analysis associated a missense DCLRE1C variant with V-gene and J-gene trimming of TCR beta chains, and an independent cohort replicated the association. Cytomegalovirus status was reported to be diagnosed by the classifier with high specificity and sensitivity in both the original and validation cohorts. Three of the identified cytomegalovirus-associated TCR beta chains were confirmed in vitro to be specific for cytomegalovirus antigens. It was suggested by the authors that the approach could potentially be generalized to other disease states and immunological phenotypes. Assigning TCR associations to individual alleles was difficult when HLA alleles, especially DR and DQ, strongly co-occurred. In a later analysis, HLA-associated TCR beta chains were found to be more clonally expanded and to have lower generation probabilities than equally common non-associated chains. The sequencing pipeline was judged likely to have produced a cluster of highly shared sequence variants as a technical artifact. Linkage disequilibrium might explain the correlated functional status among segregating V segments, but an unknown experimental factor could not be excluded. This cohort had only TCR beta chains sequenced, and the lack of alpha or paired-chain data limited which features could be detected. Broadly in line with IMGT annotations, most TCR beta V segments showed up in productive rearrangements about 87% or about 30% of the time in an earlier analysis of approximately 600 of the donors. In a later analysis, the rate of TCR association differed among HLA loci, with DRB1 alleles having the most associated TCRs and HLA-C alleles having the fewest. Several of the top co-occurrence clusters appeared to be linked to parvovirus B19, influenza, CMV and Epstein-Barr virus, according to a later analysis. Across donors, most TCR sequences were observed very rarely, whereas some public TCRs were present in many individuals. The study gave a list of 150 to 200 TCR beta chains associated with cytomegalovirus. The 87-base-pair reads could not distinguish some IMGT-functional V segments, including TRBV6-2 and TRBV6-3, so those segments were excluded.

CDR1 SGHNT and CDR2 YENEEA were looked up in the germline V gene. V is trimmed back by 0 bases and J by 5 bases, and the junction contains 8 bases that no gene match accounts for. The CDR3 contains 17 residues, cysteine and phenylalanine counted. Left in the record is the CDR3 DNA by itself, 51 bases read in frame from the first base. The cohort was made up of roughly 670 healthy bone marrow donors. At the time of sampling, all cohort members were nominally healthy, though unrecorded immune exposures were likely present. The donor tested CMV seronegative and was one of the 352 seronegative cohort members. Every donor gave a peripheral blood sample, and the peripheral blood mononuclear cells from that sample were used for TCR beta sequencing. The Qiagen DNeasy Blood Extraction Kit was used to extract genomic DNA from the blood cell samples. This clone has a single count. The specificity of this receptor is unknown. No base quality values were provided; no much bigger clone lies one nucleotide off.

Libraries were made using the immunoSEQ multiplex PCR assay. A mixture of 60 forward primers for TCR Vbeta segments and 13 reverse primers for TCR Jbeta segments was used in the multiplex PCR. The CDR3 region of rearranged TCR beta genes was amplified from genomic DNA by a multiplex PCR assay. The Illumina HiSeq System was used to sequence the amplified TCR beta libraries as 87-base-pair reads. The authors processed their data as follows. In a later analysis, about 80 million unique TCR beta chains were counted across the 650 to 750 repertoires, and roughly 10 million of these chains were shared by at least two donors. Raw reads were error-corrected and collapsed into unique sequences with a nearest-neighbor algorithm that merged closely related sequences to remove PCR and sequencing errors. Alignment of CDR3 sequences to IMGT reference sequences was used to assign V, D and J gene segments. For a sequence to be retained, a match of at least six nucleotides to both a V gene segment and a J gene segment was required. Rearrangements were called productive when the CDR3 lacked stop codons and stayed in frame with V and J; all others were non-productive. Following IMGT convention, CDR3 was defined as the stretch from the second conserved V-encoded cysteine to the conserved J-encoded phenylalanine. Sequences without an unambiguous match to a single V gene segment were excluded from the earlier analysis of a few hundred of the donors. An earlier analysis of 500 to 600 of the donors classified V segments as functional when productive rearrangements were above 56.7% and as segregating when the standard deviation between donors was above 5%. A statistical classification framework was developed to diagnose cytomegalovirus status using the catalog of TCR beta chain sequences. In a later analysis, TCR nucleotide sequences were compared against IMGT/GENE-DB human TR gene sequences so that V and J genes could be assigned. In a later analysis, CDR3 sequences and most-parsimonious VDJ recombination scenarios were assigned using the TCRdist pipeline. In a later analysis, each TCR beta chain was defined by its CDR3 amino acid sequence together with its V-gene family, and reads without a unique V-gene family were excluded. To address suspected cross-contamination and a sequencing artifact, a later analysis removed 450 to 700 highly shared, low-generation-probability nucleotide sequences. In a later analysis, a clonal expansion index for each public chain was calculated from normalized within-repertoire ranks of inferred template counts. In a later analysis, generation probabilities were computed with a VDJ recombination model fitted to out-of-frame rearrangements, and the resulting probabilities were checked against IGoR. A later analysis scored TCR-TCR, TCR-HLA and TCR-CMV co-occurrence with hypergeometric tests, applying a repertoire-size bias correction to TCR pairs. A later analysis estimated false discovery rates by permuting HLA or CMV assignments 20 times. In a later analysis, co-occurring TCRs were grouped with DBSCAN, and TCRdist sequence similarity was added when clustering was performed within HLA-allele-positive subsets. Repertoires with fewer than 30,000 or more than 120,000 public chains were left out of co-occurrence clustering, as were five repertoires with anomalous nucleotide sharing. TCRdb provides this immuneACCESS table in a form limited to in-frame rearrangements. Some clones are lacking; in checked studies, under half of them reflect an unresolved V gene, and why the rest are absent is not known. That table furnishes V, J and clone size, whereas the DNA furnished D and trimming. Present in this sample are roughly 97,000 clones, approximately 80% of which were seen just once. Approximately 1.7% of the sample goes to the ten largest clones.

The chain uses TRBV11-3 and TRBJ2-2; TRBD2 matches 8 bases in the middle. Input material: PBMCs. The sequence derives from a woman aged 40-49 years in good health and CMV-seronegative. The CDR3 is CASSLELGLGRTGELFF. Here is the DNA: TGTGCCAGCAGCTTAGAACTGGGACTAGGAAGAACCGGGGAGCTGTTTTTT.